This TCR beta chain was sequenced in a study of cytomegalovirus exposure and HLA in healthy donors. Study results and caveats: Reports credit the classifier with highly specific, highly sensitive diagnosis of cytomegalovirus status. Cytomegalovirus association was assigned to around 150 TCR beta chains. For most TCR sequences rarity was the rule, although some public TCRs occurred in many donors.

This table comes from immunoSEQ multiplex PCR, and its TCRdb copy is limited to in-frame clones, with some not included. The data contain around 73,000 clones, about 90% of them singletons. Regarding this clone: Its antigen is currently unknown.

From germline, CDR1 is MDHEN and CDR2 SYDVKM. The CDR3 loop spans 14 amino acids. V lost 5 bases and J lost 3; bases outside the gene matches: 5. The TCR was taken from a woman aged 18-30 years in good health and CMV-seropositive. This chain uses TRBV28 with TRBJ2-3; 7 bases fit TRBD1. The source material was PBMCs. CDR3 nucleotide sequence: TGTGCCAGCAGTGCAGGGGGTCGAACAGATACGCAGTATTTT. Translating gives CASSAGGRTDTQYF.